The sequence of this T cell receptor (beta chain) was determined in a study of T-cell reconstitution after alpha-beta-depleted transplantation in children. Unique molecular identifiers featured in how the TCRbeta library was prepared. TCRdb itself ran the PCR reads through MiXCR, one entry per CDR3 protein. The sample contains over 400,000 distinct CDR3 sequences, around an eighth of which appear only once. Germline-derived CDR1 and CDR2 are KGHDR and SFDVKD. Trimming left V 4 bases short and J 0 bases short, with 17 bases between. The CDR3 spans 17 residues. Sequences were derived from PBMCs from the stem cell graft donor, sampled from the stem cell graft. The chain has TRBV24-1 and TRBJ1-1; D may be TRBD1 (5 bases). This TCR was sampled from a human donor who donated a stem cell graft to a child with combined immunodeficiency. CDR3 in amino acids: CATSDSSLGPMNTEAFF. The CDR3 region has the DNA TGTGCCACCAGTGACTCCTCTCTGGGACCTATGAACACTGAAGCTTTCTTT.